This passage covers 14 T cell receptor beta chains from one sample sequenced in a study of OX40 agonist ivuxolimab in advanced cancers. Method: immunoSEQ multiplex PCR; TCRdb's copy keeps in-frame clones and lacks some. This sample has 75,000 to 90,000 clones, with roughly 92% found just once. The material was CD4+ or CD8+ T cells sorted from blood, obtained in a trial of the OX40 agonist ivuxolimab. These receptors all stem from an adult with an advanced solid tumor such as melanoma, head and neck, liver or kidney cancer.

This sequence joins TRBV30 and TRBJ1-1, with TRBD1 identical over 7 bases. The CDR3 consists of 18 residues. Unmatched junction bases numbered 15, after V lost 2 bases and J lost 0 bases. Germline-derived CDR1 and CDR2 are GTSNPN and SVGIG (reference sequence). CDR3 DNA: TGTGCCTGGAGTCGAGGTGTGGGGACAGCTGCCATGAACACTGAAGCTTTCTTT. Translation: CAWSRGVGTAAMNTEAFF.

The CDR3 nucleotides are TGTGCCAGTACCCCGGTACAGGGAGGGACTGAAGCTTTCTTT. Residues: CASTPVQGGTEAFF. The rearrangement links TRBV19 to TRBJ1-1, with D perhaps matching TRBD1 (6 bases). This CDR3 has 14 residues. Trimming pared 7 bases from V and 5 bases from J, leaving 17 bases between. Germline V gives CDR1 LNHDA, CDR2 SQIVND (reference sequence).

The chain employs TRBV19 and TRBJ2-3; D unresolved. Between the trimmed V and J ends, which lost 0 bases and 0 bases, there was a span of 13 bases. This CDR3 spans 17 amino acids. Germline V gene lookup returns CDR1 LNHDA and CDR2 SQIVND (reference sequence). Here the CDR3 reads CASSIDHGGSSTDTQYF. CDR3 bases: TGTGCCAGTAGTATAGATCACGGCGGCTCCAGCACAGATACGCAGTATTTT. Combining the CDR3 with reference TRBV19 and TRBJ2-3 gives the whole variable domain DGGITQSPKYLFRKEGQNVTLSCEQNLNHDAMYWYRQDPGQGLRLIYYSQIVNDFQKGDIAEGYSVSREKKESFPLTVTSAQKNPTAFYLCASSIDHGGSSTDTQYFGPGTRLTVL.

The V and J genes are TRBV2 and TRBJ2-2; no clear D gene. V lost 6 bases to trimming and J lost 2 bases, with 7 bases between them. Germline V gene data show CDR1 as SNHLY and CDR2 as FYNNEI. The CDR3 has 13 amino acids. Here the CDR3 reads CASSSANTGELFF. The CDR3 coding sequence is TGTGCCAGCAGCAGCGCCAACACCGGGGAGCTGTTTTTT.

The V call is TRBV9, the J call TRBJ2-7, with 7 positions matching TRBD1. Per germline, CDR1 SGDLS and CDR2 YYNGEE. The CDR3 is made up of 15 amino acids. With 0 bases clipped from V and 5 bases from J, the junction kept 8 bases outside the gene matches. The CDR3 nucleotides are TGTGCCAGCAGCGTAGGGAACAGGGGATCCCACGAGCAGTACTTC. Its translation is CASSVGNRGSHEQYF.

The rearrangement joins TRBV10-3 to TRBJ2-5, with 10 bases identical to TRBD1. The CDR3 spans 14 residues. Per germline, CDR1 ENHRY and CDR2 SYGVKD. Unmatched junction bases numbered 5, after V lost 6 bases and J lost 4 bases. The CDR3 nucleotides are TGTGCCATCAGAAGACAGGGGGCGGGAGAGACCCAGTACTTC. Encoded protein: CAIRRQGAGETQYF.

V usage is TRBV25-1 and J usage is TRBJ2-2, with D hard to call. V lost 7 bases, J lost 4 bases, and 22 bases lay in between. The germline V gene encodes CDR1 MGHDK and CDR2 SYGVNS. This CDR3 has 17 residues. The CDR3 loop reads CASTVMIPPFSTGELFF. The DNA of the CDR3 is TGTGCCAGCACGGTGATGATCCCTCCCTTTAGCACCGGGGAGCTGTTTTTT. Full variable domain (remainder filled in from reference TRBV25-1 and TRBJ2-2): EADIYQTPRYLVIGTGKKITLECSQTMGHDKMYWYQQDPGMELHLIHYSYGVNSTEKGDLSSESTVSRIRTEHFPLTLESARPSHTSQYLCASTVMIPPFSTGELFFGEGSRLTVL.

The genes are TRBV7-2 and TRBJ2-5; no clear D gene. V was clipped by 1 base and J by 7 bases, with 13 bases between them. CDR3 length: 14 amino acids. CDR1 and CDR2 from the germline V gene are SGHTA and FQGNSA. CDR3 residues: CASSLEAVPGTQYF. The CDR3 region has the DNA TGTGCCAGCAGCTTAGAGGCAGTCCCTGGGACCCAGTACTTC.

The rearrangement links TRBV14 to TRBJ2-5; D is perhaps TRBD1 (5 bases). Germline V CDR1 and CDR2: SGHDN, FVKESK. With 4 bases removed from V and 0 bases from J, the gap between germline ends came to 9 bases. The CDR3 consists of 14 residues. The CDR3 nucleotides read TGTGCCAGCAGCCCGACAGCGTACCAAGAGACCCAGTACTTC. Translation gives CASSPTAYQETQYF.

V usage is TRBV11-2 and J usage is TRBJ2-1; D perhaps matches TRBD1 (6 bases). The CDR3 is 13 amino acids. CDR1 and CDR2 from the germline V gene are SGHAT and FQNNGV. With 1 base removed from V and 6 bases from J, the gap between germline ends came to 7 bases. The CDR3 region is CASSLGDTNEQFF. In nucleotides, the CDR3 is TGTGCCAGCAGCTTAGGGGACACCAATGAGCAGTTCTTC. Looking up the rest from reference TRBV11-2 and TRBJ2-1 gives the full variable domain: EAGVAQSPRYKIIEKRQSVAFWCNPISGHATLYWYQQILGQGPKLLIQFQNNGVVDDSQLPKDRFSAERLKGVDSTLKIQPAKLEDSAVYLCASSLGDTNEQFFGPGTRLTVL.

The chain has TRBV30 and TRBJ2-1, with D perhaps matching TRBD2 (7 bases). V was clipped by 3 bases and J by 2 bases, with 17 bases between them. CDR1 and CDR2 (germline): GTSNPN, SVGIG (reference sequence). CDR3 size: 16 residues. CDR3 region: CAWRGASGPPYNEQFF. In nucleotides, the CDR3 is TGTGCCTGGAGGGGGGCTAGCGGACCACCCTACAATGAGCAGTTCTTC.

This clone showed up just once. The chain is built from TRBV5-1 and TRBJ1-2; D is unclear. V lost 3 bases and J 4 bases, leaving 10 bases between the germline ends. Looked up from germline, CDR1 is SGHRS and CDR2 is YFSETQ. This CDR3 has 13 residues. The CDR3 nucleotides read TGCGCCAGCAGCTCCGACGGGATCTATGGCTACACCTTC. This sequence encodes CASSSDGIYGYTF.

The rearrangement joins TRBV4-2 to TRBJ1-4; 8 nucleotides line up with TRBD1. The V segment lost 5 bases and the J segment 4 bases; nucleotides outside the gene matches: 3. Germline values: CDR1 LGHNA, CDR2 YNFKEQ. This CDR3 spans 14 amino acids. This CDR3 reads CASSTGQDNEKLFF. Here the CDR3 DNA reads TGTGCCAGCAGCACGGGACAGGATAATGAAAAACTGTTTTTT.

The chain joins TRBV10-2 to TRBJ1-2, with 7 nucleotides matching TRBD1. Losses at the gene ends were 11 bases for V and 6 bases for J; bases not matched to a gene: 9. Looked up from germline, CDR1 is WSHSY and CDR2 is SAAADI. The CDR3 is 12 residues long. CDR3 residues: CAAGGTANGYTF. CDR3 in DNA: TGCGCCGCGGGCGGGACAGCCAATGGCTACACCTTC.